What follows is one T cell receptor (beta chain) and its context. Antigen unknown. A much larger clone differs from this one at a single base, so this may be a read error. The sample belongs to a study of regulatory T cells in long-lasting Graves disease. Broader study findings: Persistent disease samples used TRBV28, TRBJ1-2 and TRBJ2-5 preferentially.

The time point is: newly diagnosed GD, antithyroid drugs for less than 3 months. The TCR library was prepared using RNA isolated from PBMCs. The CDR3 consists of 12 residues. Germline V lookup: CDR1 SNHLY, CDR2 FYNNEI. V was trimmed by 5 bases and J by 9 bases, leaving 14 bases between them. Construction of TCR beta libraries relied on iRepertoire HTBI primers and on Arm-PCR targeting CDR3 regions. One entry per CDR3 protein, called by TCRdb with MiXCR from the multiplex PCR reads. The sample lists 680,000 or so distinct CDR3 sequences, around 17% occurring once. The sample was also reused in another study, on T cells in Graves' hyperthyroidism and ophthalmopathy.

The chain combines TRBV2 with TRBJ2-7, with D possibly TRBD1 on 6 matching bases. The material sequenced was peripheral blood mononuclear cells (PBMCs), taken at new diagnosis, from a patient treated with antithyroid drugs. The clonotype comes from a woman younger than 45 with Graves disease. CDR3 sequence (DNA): TGTGCCAGCAGTCAACAGGGCTCAGGGCAGTACTTC. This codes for CASSQQGSGQYF.